A single TCR beta chain is shown here with its context. Its antigen is unidentified. This record comes from a study of T cell responses to AZD1222 COVID-19 vaccine. Germline V gene data show CDR1 as SGHTA and CDR2 as FQGNSA. The CDR3 loop spans 14 amino acids. Germline trimming cut 5 bases from V and 4 bases from J; bases unmatched to any gene: 5. Study-wide results and caveats: Regions 160-218 and 743-854 dominated among vaccine-associated CD4 TCRs spanning spike. Only after the peak T cell response were repertoires sampled. At baseline, just a handful of AZD1222 recipients tested seropositive.

Assay: immunoSEQ multiplex PCR; the TCRdb copy retains only in-frame clones and omits some. Among more than 85,000 clones listed, just under 95% were seen once. This TCR came from an adult in good health. The V and J genes are TRBV7-2 and TRBJ2-7, with 10 bases fitting TRBD1. The sample in question was peripheral blood, obtained on day 0 of AZD1222 vaccination. The CDR3 sequence is CASSRPGQGYEQYF. The DNA of the CDR3 is TGTGCCAGCAGCCGGCCGGGACAGGGGTACGAGCAGTACTTC.